The sequence of this TCR beta chain was determined in a study of blood T cells in healthy people across ages. In its sample, this clonotype was seen a few times. J lost 2 bases, V lost 2 bases, and 2 bases had no gene match. This CDR3 is built from 14 residues. In germline, CDR1 is MGHDK, CDR2 SYGVNS. Primers used in a second PCR of roughly 7 to 11 cycles were a sample-barcoded 5' primer and a J-beta primer mix. Each cDNA was tagged by a template-switch adaptor containing 12 random nucleotides. TCRdb analysed the 5' RACE reads with MiXCR anew, one entry per CDR3 protein. The sample carries some 780,000 distinct CDR3 sequences, approximately 60% recorded once. Researchers collected approximately 9.5 milliliters of peripheral blood from every single donor. Isolation of PBMCs gave at least 7 million cells per sample. Extractions gave at least 6 micrograms of total RNA per sample.

The chain recombines TRBV25-1 with TRBJ2-7, with 8 bases matching TRBD1. The sequenced sample was blood. This receptor was identified in a man in his forties in good health. This CDR3 is CASSEDRGTYEQYF. Written as DNA, the CDR3 is TGTGCCAGCAGTGAAGACAGGGGAACCTACGAGCAGTACTTC.